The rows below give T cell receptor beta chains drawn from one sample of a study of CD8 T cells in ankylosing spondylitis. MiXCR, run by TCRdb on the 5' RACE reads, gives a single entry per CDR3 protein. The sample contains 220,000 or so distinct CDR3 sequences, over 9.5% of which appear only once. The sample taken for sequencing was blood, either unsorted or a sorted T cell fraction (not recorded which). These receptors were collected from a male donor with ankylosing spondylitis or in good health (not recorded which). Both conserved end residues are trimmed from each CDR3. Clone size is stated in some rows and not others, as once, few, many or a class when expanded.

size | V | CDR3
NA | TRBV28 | ASSPSGIGGYT
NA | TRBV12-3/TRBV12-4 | ASSLRQGGEKLF
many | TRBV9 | ASSAALGARNTQY
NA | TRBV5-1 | ASSGTGKNTEAF
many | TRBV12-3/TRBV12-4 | ASSLDGGSTGELF
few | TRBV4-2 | ASSPSGSGYT
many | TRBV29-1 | SVTDRAQTYEQY
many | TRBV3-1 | ASSQEGTGSYEQY
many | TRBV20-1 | SARVASGFGDTDTQY
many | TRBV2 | ASSQGRSNQPQH
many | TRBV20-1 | SAQGAGLQY
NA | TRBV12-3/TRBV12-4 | ASTPSAAEAF
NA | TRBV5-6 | ASRRTGYEQY
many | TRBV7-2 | ASSLVSGADQPQH
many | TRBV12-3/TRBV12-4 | ASSSKGARSSPLH
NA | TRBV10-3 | AISDTGGLSYGYT
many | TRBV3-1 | ASSQGSVTEAF
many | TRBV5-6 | ASSSTGAGTGELF
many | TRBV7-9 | ASSLYGGGGNTIY
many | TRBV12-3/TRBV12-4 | ASKAAQGWSETQY
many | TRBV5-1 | ASSPPPTGENSPLH
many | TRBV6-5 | ASSYPTGQENTGELF
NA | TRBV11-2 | ASSLPAIQY
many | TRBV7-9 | ASSLEYPGGDEQF
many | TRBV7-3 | ASSFRATNTGELF
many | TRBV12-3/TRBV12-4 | ASRKTSGETDTQY
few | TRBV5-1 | ASSTGEIYGYT
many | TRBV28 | ASSPVNQETQY
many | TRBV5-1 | ASSLYQDTQY
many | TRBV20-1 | SASPFAGTGGLGGNIQY
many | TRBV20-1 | SARSLRSGGGETQY
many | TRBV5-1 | ASGLAGANSYEQY
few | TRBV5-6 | ASSLDRGDQPQH
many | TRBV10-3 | AISESWTRTDSDTDTQY
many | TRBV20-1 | SAPEGETQY